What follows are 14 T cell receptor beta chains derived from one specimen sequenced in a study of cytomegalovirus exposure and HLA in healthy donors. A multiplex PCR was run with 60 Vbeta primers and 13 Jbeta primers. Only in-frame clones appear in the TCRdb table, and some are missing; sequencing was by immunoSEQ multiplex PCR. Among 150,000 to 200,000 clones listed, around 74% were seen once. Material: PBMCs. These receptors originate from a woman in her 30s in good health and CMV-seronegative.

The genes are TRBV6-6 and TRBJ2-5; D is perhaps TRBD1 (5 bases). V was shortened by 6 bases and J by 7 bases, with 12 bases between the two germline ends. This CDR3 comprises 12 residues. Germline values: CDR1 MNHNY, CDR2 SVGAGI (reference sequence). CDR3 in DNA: TGTGCCAGCAGCCCTGGGGCGGCGACCCAGTACTTC. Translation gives CASSPGAATQYF.

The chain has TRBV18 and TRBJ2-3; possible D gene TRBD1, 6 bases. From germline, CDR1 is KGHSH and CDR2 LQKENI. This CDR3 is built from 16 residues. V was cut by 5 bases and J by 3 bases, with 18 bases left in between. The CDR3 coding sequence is TGTGCCAGCTCAAGACTCCTGACAGGTACTACAGATACGCAGTATTTT. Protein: CASSRLLTGTTDTQYF.

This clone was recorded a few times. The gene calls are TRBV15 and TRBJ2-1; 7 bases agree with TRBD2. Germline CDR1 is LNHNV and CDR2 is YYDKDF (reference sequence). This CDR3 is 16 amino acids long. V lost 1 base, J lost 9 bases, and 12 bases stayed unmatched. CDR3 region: CATSRGAGVHSGEQFF. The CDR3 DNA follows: TGTGCCACCAGCAGAGGGGCGGGGGTCCATTCTGGTGAGCAGTTCTTC.

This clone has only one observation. The CDR3 sequence is CASSSPPGSSYNSPLHF. The CDR3 bases are TGTGCCAGCAGCTCGCCCCCGGGGAGCTCCTATAATTCACCCCTCCACTTT. This chain connects TRBV7-9 to TRBJ1-6; D is ambiguous. V was clipped by 4 bases and J by 0 bases, with 13 bases between them. CDR1 SEHNR and CDR2 FQNEAQ come from the germline V gene (reference sequence). CDR3 length: 17 amino acids.

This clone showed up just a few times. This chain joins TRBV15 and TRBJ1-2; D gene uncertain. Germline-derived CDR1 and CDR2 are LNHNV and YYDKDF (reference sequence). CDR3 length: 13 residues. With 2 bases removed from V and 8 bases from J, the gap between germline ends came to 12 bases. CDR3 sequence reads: CATSRKGSHGYTF. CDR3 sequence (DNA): TGTGCCACCAGCAGAAAAGGGAGTCACGGCTACACCTTC.

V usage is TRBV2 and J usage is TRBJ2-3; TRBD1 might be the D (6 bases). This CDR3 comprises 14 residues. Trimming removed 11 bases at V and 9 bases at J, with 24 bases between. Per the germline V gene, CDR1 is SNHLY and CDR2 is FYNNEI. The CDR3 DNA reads TGTGCCCTCAGCATTGGGACACAGGCAGGGACGCAGTATTTT. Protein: CALSIGTQAGTQYF.

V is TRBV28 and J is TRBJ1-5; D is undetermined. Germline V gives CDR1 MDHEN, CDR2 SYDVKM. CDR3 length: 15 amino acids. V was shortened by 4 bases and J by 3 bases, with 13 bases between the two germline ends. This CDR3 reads CASSYRGTLNQPQHF. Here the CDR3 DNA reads TGTGCCAGCAGTTATCGGGGTACTCTCAATCAGCCCCAGCATTTT.

In nucleotides, the CDR3 is TGTGCCAGCAGTGACGTTAGCGGGGGATATGGAGATACGCAGTATTTT. Its protein is CASSDVSGGYGDTQYF. V is TRBV2 and J is TRBJ2-3, with 9 bases aligning to TRBD2. This CDR3 spans 16 amino acids. Germline CDR1 is SNHLY and CDR2 is FYNNEI. V lost 3 bases to trimming and J lost 5 bases; unmatched junction nucleotides: 9.

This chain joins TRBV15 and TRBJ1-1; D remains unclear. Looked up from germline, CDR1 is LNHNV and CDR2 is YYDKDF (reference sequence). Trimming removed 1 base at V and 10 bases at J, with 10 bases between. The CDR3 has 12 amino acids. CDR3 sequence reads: CATSRVLEGAFF. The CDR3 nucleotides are TGTGCCACCAGCAGAGTGTTGGAGGGAGCTTTCTTT.

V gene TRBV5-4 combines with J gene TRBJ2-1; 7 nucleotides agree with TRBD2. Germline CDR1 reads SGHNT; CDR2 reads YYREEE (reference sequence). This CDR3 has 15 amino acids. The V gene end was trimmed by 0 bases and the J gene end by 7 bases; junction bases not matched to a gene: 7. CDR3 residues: CASSLVRGDRNEQFF. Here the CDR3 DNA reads TGTGCCAGCAGCTTGGTACGGGGGGATAGGAATGAGCAGTTCTTC.

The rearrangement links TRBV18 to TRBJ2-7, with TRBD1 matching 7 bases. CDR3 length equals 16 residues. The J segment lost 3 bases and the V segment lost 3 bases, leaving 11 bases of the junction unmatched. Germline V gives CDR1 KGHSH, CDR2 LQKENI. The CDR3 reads CASSPPLTGQNYEQYF. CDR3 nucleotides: TGTGCCAGCTCACCTCCACTGACGGGACAGAACTACGAGCAGTACTTC.

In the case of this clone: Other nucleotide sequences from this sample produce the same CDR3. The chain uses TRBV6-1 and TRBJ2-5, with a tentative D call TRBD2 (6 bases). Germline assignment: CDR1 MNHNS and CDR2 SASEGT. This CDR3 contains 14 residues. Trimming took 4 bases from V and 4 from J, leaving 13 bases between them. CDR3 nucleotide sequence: TGTGCCAGCAGTGCCATACTAGCCGGAGAGACCCAGTACTTC. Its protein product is CASSAILAGETQYF.

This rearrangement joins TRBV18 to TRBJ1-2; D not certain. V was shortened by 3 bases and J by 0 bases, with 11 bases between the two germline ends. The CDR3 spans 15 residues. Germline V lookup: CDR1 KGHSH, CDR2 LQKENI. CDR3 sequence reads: CASSPDREANYGYTF. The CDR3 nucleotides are TGTGCCAGCTCACCCGATAGGGAGGCTAACTATGGCTACACCTTC.

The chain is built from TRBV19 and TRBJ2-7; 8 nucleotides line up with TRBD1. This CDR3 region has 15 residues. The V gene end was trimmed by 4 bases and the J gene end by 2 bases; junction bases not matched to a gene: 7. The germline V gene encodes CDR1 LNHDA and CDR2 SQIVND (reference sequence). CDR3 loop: CASSTLDRGPYEQYF. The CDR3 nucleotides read TGTGCCAGTAGTACCCTTGACAGGGGCCCCTACGAGCAGTACTTC. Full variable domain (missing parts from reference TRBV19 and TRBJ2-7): DGGITQSPKYLFRKEGQNVTLSCEQNLNHDAMYWYRQDPGQGLRLIYYSQIVNDFQKGDIAEGYSVSREKKESFPLTVTSAQKNPTAFYLCASSTLDRGPYEQYFGPGTRLTVT.